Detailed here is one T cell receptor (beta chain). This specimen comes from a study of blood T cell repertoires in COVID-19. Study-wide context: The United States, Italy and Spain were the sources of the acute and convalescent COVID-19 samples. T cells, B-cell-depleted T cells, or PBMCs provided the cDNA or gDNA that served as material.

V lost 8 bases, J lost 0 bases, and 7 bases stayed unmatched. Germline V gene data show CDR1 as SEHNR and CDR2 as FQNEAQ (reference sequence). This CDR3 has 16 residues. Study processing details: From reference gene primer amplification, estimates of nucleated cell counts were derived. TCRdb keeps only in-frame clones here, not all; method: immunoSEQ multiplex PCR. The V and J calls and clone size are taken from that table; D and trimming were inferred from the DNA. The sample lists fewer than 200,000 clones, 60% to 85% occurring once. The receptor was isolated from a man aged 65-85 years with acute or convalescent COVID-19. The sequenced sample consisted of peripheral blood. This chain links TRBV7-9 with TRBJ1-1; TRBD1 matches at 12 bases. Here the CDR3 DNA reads TGTGCCAGCCGTTTGGGGACAGGGGGCATGAACACTGAAGCTTTCTTT. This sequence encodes CASRLGTGGMNTEAFF.